One and the same sample provided the 31 T cell receptor beta chains below, sequenced in a study of T cell responses to AZD1222 COVID-19 vaccine. Clones were sequenced by immunoSEQ multiplex PCR, and TCRdb holds only the in-frame ones, with some missing. The repertoire holds over 150,000 clones, approximately 95% seen once, with about 1% in the top ten. Material: peripheral blood, obtained 28 days after the second dose of the MenACWY control vaccine. These receptors were collected from an adult who received the MenACWY meningococcal vaccine as a control.

The CDR3 sequence: CASSLLEEGYFNYGYTF. CDR3 coding DNA: TGTGCCAGCAGCTTGCTCGAGGAGGGGTACTTTAACTATGGCTACACCTTC. V usage is TRBV5-5 and J usage is TRBJ1-2; perhaps TRBD1 as D (5 bases). This CDR3 has 17 amino acids. The germline V and J ends were trimmed by 1 base and 1 base, with 17 bases remaining between them. CDR1 SGHKS and CDR2 YYEKEE come from the germline V gene (reference sequence).

This chain uses TRBV19 with TRBJ1-6; D gene unclear. Germline V gene data show CDR1 as LNHDA and CDR2 as SQIVND (reference sequence). The CDR3 sequence is 15 residues long. Trimming cost V 2 bases and J 0 bases, with 5 bases left between them. In DNA, the CDR3 is TGTGCCAGTAGTATAAGTGGCTCCTATAATTCACCCCTCCACTTT. It translates to CASSISGSYNSPLHF.

The rearrangement joins TRBV30 to TRBJ1-5; D gene ambiguous. CDR3 length equals 12 residues. V was cut by 8 bases and J by 6 bases, with 14 bases left in between. CDR1 and CDR2 from the germline V gene are GTSNPN and SVGIG (reference sequence). In DNA, the CDR3 is TGTGCCGGTGGGCAGGATTTTCAGCCCCAGCATTTT. Protein sequence: CAGGQDFQPQHF.

The chain has TRBV19 and TRBJ2-7; maybe TRBD2 (5 bases). From germline, CDR1 is LNHDA and CDR2 SQIVND (reference sequence). Trimming stripped 5 bases from V and 4 bases from J, with 12 bases between. The CDR3 consists of 13 residues. CDR3 in amino acids: CASSPGLIYEQYF. The CDR3 coding sequence is TGTGCCAGTAGTCCCGGACTGATTTACGAGCAGTACTTC.

The chain couples TRBV5-1 to TRBJ2-3; TRBD2 agrees at 11 bases. Germline V gene sequence: CDR1 SGHRS, CDR2 YFSETQ. This CDR3 is 17 amino acids long. Unmatched junction bases numbered 8, after V lost 4 bases and J lost 1 base. CDR3 region: CASSRRVLAGGTDTQYF. CDR3 DNA sequence: TGCGCCAGCAGCAGACGGGTACTAGCGGGGGGCACAGATACGCAGTATTTT.

V is TRBV7-2 and J is TRBJ1-2; D not certain. The CDR3 extends over 13 amino acids. Germline assignment: CDR1 SGHTA and CDR2 FQGNSA. V dropped 7 bases and J dropped 4 bases, with 13 bases sitting between them. This chain's CDR3 is CASTPDGVYGYTF. Written as DNA, the CDR3 is TGTGCCAGCACCCCGGACGGGGTCTATGGCTACACCTTC.

This rearrangement joins TRBV18 to TRBJ1-2; TRBD1 matches at 7 bases. Losses at the gene ends were 1 base for V and 1 base for J; bases not matched to a gene: 3. There are 15 residues in the CDR3. The germline V gene encodes CDR1 KGHSH and CDR2 LQKENI. As DNA, the CDR3 is TGTGCCAGCTCACCACGACAGGGACATAACTATGGCTACACCTTC. Translation: CASSPRQGHNYGYTF. The variable domain in full, with the rest retrieved from reference TRBV18 and TRBJ1-2, is NAGVMQNPRHLVRRRGQEARLRCSPMKGHSHVYWYRQLPEEGLKFMVYLQKENIIDESGMPKERFSAEFPKEGPSILRIQQVVRGDSAAYFCASSPRQGHNYGYTFGSGTRLTVV.

This chain connects TRBV5-1 to TRBJ1-2; D is possibly TRBD1 (5 bases). The CDR3 is made up of 15 amino acids. Trimming pared 4 bases from V and 2 bases from J, leaving 15 bases between. Per the germline V gene, CDR1 is SGHRS and CDR2 is YFSETQ. The CDR3 reads CASSLDSNQNYGYTF. In DNA, the CDR3 is TGCGCCAGCAGCCTTGACAGCAACCAAAACTATGGCTACACCTTC.

CDR3 sequence (DNA): TGTGCCAGCAGCCAAGGGTCCCCCATCGGGAATTCACCCCTCCACTTT. Translated, it gives CASSQGSPIGNSPLHF. The V and J genes are TRBV4-2 and TRBJ1-6, with D unresolved. V was pared by 1 base and J by 7 bases, with 14 bases between. CDR3 size: 16 residues. CDR1 and CDR2 from the germline V gene are LGHNA and YNFKEQ.

This clone turned up a few times. This sequence joins TRBV5-1 and TRBJ1-1; TRBD1 is a possible D gene (6 bases). V shed 0 bases and J shed 1 base, with 7 bases lying between them. The germline gives CDR1 SGHRS, CDR2 YFSETQ. The CDR3 contains 14 residues. CDR3 nucleotides: TGCGCCAGCAGCTTGGGACAGGCGAACACTGAAGCTTTCTTT. The encoded protein is CASSLGQANTEAFF.

V is TRBV11-2 and J is TRBJ2-1; D remains ambiguous. In germline, CDR1 is SGHAT, CDR2 FQNNGV. Trimming shortened V by 2 bases and J by 6 bases, and 5 bases separated the two germline ends. This CDR3 comprises 12 residues. The CDR3 bases are TGTGCCAGCAGCTTAATTTCCAATGAGCAGTTCTTC. It yields the protein CASSLISNEQFF.

This clone was detected once. V is TRBV28 and J is TRBJ1-2; TRBD1 agrees at 7 bases. J was trimmed by 2 bases and V by 9 bases; bases with no gene match: 6. The CDR3 runs to 13 residues. CDR1 is MDHEN and CDR2 is SYDVKM in the germline V gene. The CDR3 DNA reads TGTGCCAGTCGGCCGGGACAGAACTATGGCTACACCTTC. Protein: CASRPGQNYGYTF.

The genes are TRBV15 and TRBJ1-1, with D perhaps TRBD1 (5 bases). Per germline, CDR1 LNHNV and CDR2 YYDKDF (reference sequence). The CDR3 runs to 16 residues. V lost 1 base to trimming and J lost 3 bases, with 15 bases between them. The CDR3 DNA follows: TGTGCCACCAGCAGAGGATTGAGTGGAGGGGACACTGAAGCTTTCTTT. It translates to CATSRGLSGGDTEAFF.

This chain links TRBV19 with TRBJ2-7; the D gene could be TRBD1 or TRBD2 (6 bases each). From germline, CDR1 is LNHDA and CDR2 SQIVND (reference sequence). Trimming cost V 1 base and J 3 bases, with 13 bases left between them. The CDR3 has 15 amino acids. The CDR3 loop is CASSIGAGGSYEQYF. CDR3 coding DNA: TGTGCCAGTAGTATAGGGGCCGGGGGCAGCTACGAGCAGTACTTC.

The chain joins TRBV7-8 to TRBJ1-6; TRBD1 might be the D (5 bases). The V gene's germline CDR1 is SGHVS and CDR2 FQNEAQ. The CDR3 totals 15 residues. V lost 4 bases, J lost 10 bases, and 17 bases lay in between. This CDR3 reads CASSSGGGSRSPLHF. The CDR3 coding sequence is TGTGCCAGCAGCTCGGGTGGGGGATCGAGATCACCCCTCCACTTT.

This clone was counted once. This chain uses TRBV29-1 with TRBJ2-7; 11 positions agree with TRBD1. V was pared by 5 bases and J by 7 bases, with 7 bases of the junction left unmatched. The CDR3 spans 13 residues. Germline CDR1 is SQVTM and CDR2 is ANQGSEA. The CDR3 DNA sequence: TGCAGCGTTCTAGGACAGGGGGCCCGGGAGCAGTACTTC. Translated: CSVLGQGAREQYF.

V and J are TRBV6-5 and TRBJ1-1; 9 bases are shared with TRBD1. CDR3 length: 15 amino acids. The germline V gene encodes CDR1 MNHEY and CDR2 SVGAGI. V gave up 2 bases and J gave up 1 base; unmatched junction bases: 2. CDR3 bases: TGTGCCAGCAGTTACCCGACAGGGGGGAACACTGAAGCTTTCTTT. It codes for CASSYPTGGNTEAFF.

In regard to this clone: Distinct nucleotide sequences in the sample also encode this CDR3. V gene TRBV7-9 combines with J gene TRBJ1-1; D unclear. The CDR3 extends over 13 amino acids. Trimming took 0 bases from V and 2 from J, leaving 4 bases between them. Germline CDR1 is SEHNR and CDR2 is FQNEAQ (reference sequence). The CDR3 region has the DNA TGTGCCAGCAGCTTAGCACAAAACACTGAAGCTTTCTTT. Protein: CASSLAQNTEAFF.

J is TRBJ1-1 and V is TRBV19; the D is unclear. The V end lost 7 bases, the J end lost 2 bases, and 11 bases lay between the germline ends. Germline V gene data show CDR1 as LNHDA and CDR2 as SQIVND (reference sequence). The CDR3 covers 13 residues. In nucleotides, the CDR3 is TGTGCCAGTAAGTTTCACGGTAACACTGAAGCTTTCTTT. This codes for CASKFHGNTEAFF.

The chain joins TRBV6-5 to TRBJ1-2; 9 positions agree with TRBD1. CDR1 and CDR2 (germline): MNHEY, SVGAGI. CDR3 length: 13 amino acids. V was pared by 10 bases and J by 5 bases, with 8 bases of the junction left unmatched. Here the CDR3 reads CATQTGGDYGYTF. CDR3 in DNA: TGTGCCACCCAGACAGGGGGGGATTATGGCTACACCTTC.

This rearrangement joins TRBV6-5 to TRBJ1-4; 8 bases fit TRBD1. The CDR3 has 14 residues. Germline CDR1 is MNHEY and CDR2 is SVGAGI. V was clipped by 8 bases and J by 6 bases; unmatched bases: 8. CDR3 region: CASATGGQDEKLFF. CDR3 nucleotides: TGTGCCAGCGCAACAGGGGGTCAAGATGAAAAACTGTTTTTT.

This clone was counted only a few times. The V call is TRBV5-1, the J call TRBJ1-1; D is ambiguous. The CDR3 has 14 residues. Trimming left V 4 bases short and J 0 bases short, with 10 bases between. Germline V CDR1 and CDR2: SGHRS, YFSETQ. The CDR3 DNA sequence: TGCGCCAGCAGCCTGAGTTCGCTGAACACTGAAGCTTTCTTT. Translation: CASSLSSLNTEAFF.

This chain connects TRBV6-5 to TRBJ1-2, with D possibly TRBD1 on 5 matching bases. Looked up from germline, CDR1 is MNHEY and CDR2 is SVGAGI. The CDR3 has 14 residues. Trimming shortened V by 7 bases and J by 4 bases, and 16 bases separated the two germline ends. As DNA, the CDR3 is TGTGCCAGCACCCTCCAGACAGTATCCTATGGCTACACCTTC. As protein: CASTLQTVSYGYTF.

This clone was seen a single time. The chain joins TRBV5-4 to TRBJ1-3; D remains ambiguous. The CDR3 sequence is 16 residues long. V was trimmed by 4 bases and J by 4 bases, leaving 18 bases between them. Germline CDR1 and CDR2: SGHNT and YYREEE (reference sequence). The CDR3 DNA is TGTGCCAGCAGCCAAAGGGCGGGTGCGAAGGGAAACACCATATATTTT. It is translated as CASSQRAGAKGNTIYF. Full variable domain (missing parts from reference TRBV5-4 and TRBJ1-3): ETGVTQSPTHLIKTRGQQVTLRCSSQSGHNTVSWYQQALGQGPQFIFQYYREEENGRGNFPPRFSGLQFPNYSSELNVNALELDDSALYLCASSQRAGAKGNTIYFGEGSWLTVV.

V usage is TRBV19 and J usage is TRBJ1-6; 8 bases are a match to TRBD1. Germline V gene data show CDR1 as LNHDA and CDR2 as SQIVND (reference sequence). The ends lost 6 bases at V and 6 bases at J; junction bases unmatched: 4. This CDR3 is built from 14 residues. CDR3 DNA sequence: TGTGCCAGTAGCCAGACAGGGGTTAATTCACCCCTCCACTTT. Translating gives CASSQTGVNSPLHF.

Comments on this clone: The identical CDR3 is also encoded by other nucleotide sequences in the sample. The rearrangement links TRBV6-5 to TRBJ2-7; D uncertain. Per the germline V gene, CDR1 is MNHEY and CDR2 is SVGAGI. Between the trimmed V and J ends, which lost 0 bases and 1 base, there was a span of 4 bases. There are 13 residues in the CDR3. The CDR3 here is CASSYSRSYEQYF. CDR3 DNA: TGTGCCAGCAGTTACTCCAGATCCTACGAGCAGTACTTC.

The chain uses TRBV30 and TRBJ1-2; 8 bases fit TRBD1. The CDR3 contains 15 residues. The V gene end was trimmed by 5 bases and the J gene end by 8 bases; junction bases not matched to a gene: 16. Germline assignment: CDR1 GTSNPN and CDR2 SVGIG (reference sequence). The CDR3 region has the DNA TGTGCCTGGGACTACTTTAGGACAGGGTGGGGCGGCTACACCTTC. Translating it yields CAWDYFRTGWGGYTF.

Here the CDR3 DNA reads TGTGCCAGCACTCGGCAGTACCCGAACACCGGGGAGCTGTTTTTT. This sequence encodes CASTRQYPNTGELFF. The chain recombines TRBV5-4 with TRBJ2-2; no clear D gene. Trimming shortened V by 6 bases and J by 0 bases, and 12 bases separated the two germline ends. Germline values: CDR1 SGHNT, CDR2 YYREEE (reference sequence). This CDR3 comprises 15 residues.

The genes are TRBV13 and TRBJ2-2; 10 nucleotides line up with TRBD2. The CDR3 has 16 residues. Trimming took 1 base from V and 4 from J; bases not matched to a gene: 3. Germline values: CDR1 PRHDT, CDR2 FYEKMQ (reference sequence). In nucleotides, the CDR3 is TGTGCCAGCAGCTTAGAGCGGGGGGGCCCCACCGGGGAGCTGTTTTTT. Protein sequence: CASSLERGGPTGELFF.

The rearrangement joins TRBV24-1 to TRBJ1-2; D gene ambiguous. Germline assignment: CDR1 KGHDR and CDR2 SFDVKD. V was shortened by 3 bases and J by 2 bases, with 9 bases between the two germline ends. CDR3 size: 14 residues. The CDR3 nucleotides read TGTGCCACCAGTGATATAAACCTAAACTATGGCTACACCTTC. Protein: CATSDINLNYGYTF.

CDR3 amino acids: CATSRVRAGVTDTQYF. CDR3 bases: TGTGCCACCAGCAGAGTTAGAGCGGGGGTCACAGATACGCAGTATTTT. V gene TRBV15 combines with J gene TRBJ2-3; 8 bases align to TRBD2. Germline trimming cut 1 base from V and 2 bases from J; bases unmatched to any gene: 5. The length of the CDR3 is 16 residues. Germline V gives CDR1 LNHNV, CDR2 YYDKDF (reference sequence).